The next 16 T cell receptor beta chains were all read from a single sample in a study of T cell responses to AZD1222 COVID-19 vaccine. The assay was immunoSEQ multiplex PCR, and TCRdb's table has in-frame clones only and misses some. The data hold approximately 150,000 clones, with over 90% observed a single time. Sequencing used peripheral blood, obtained on day 0 of AZD1222 vaccination. The receptor set was obtained from an adult in good health.

The table lists this clone with a few counts. This chain joins TRBV9 and TRBJ2-5; 13 bases match TRBD2. Germline V gene sequence: CDR1 SGDLS, CDR2 YYNGEE. This CDR3 contains 16 residues. V lost 3 bases, J lost 5 bases, and 7 bases stayed unmatched. In DNA, the CDR3 is TGTGCCAGCAGCGAGCCGCTGACTAGCGGGGGGGAGACCCAGTACTTC. Translation gives CASSEPLTSGGETQYF. The full variable domain, with the rest looked up from reference TRBV9 and TRBJ2-5, is DSGVTQTPKHLITATGQRVTLRCSPRSGDLSVYWYQQSLDQGLQFLIQYYNGEERAKGNILERFSAQQFPDLHSELNLSSLELGDSALYFCASSEPLTSGGETQYFGPGTRLLVL.

The chain combines TRBV10-3 with TRBJ2-2, with TRBD1 matching 8 bases. CDR1 is ENHRY and CDR2 is SYGVKD in the germline V gene. The CDR3 is 19 residues long. J lost 1 base, V lost 3 bases, and 13 bases had no gene match. CDR3 DNA: TGTGCCATCAGTGACGCCCTTTCGACAGGGGTTAGGAACACCGGGGAGCTGTTTTTT. Its protein product is CAISDALSTGVRNTGELFF.

This rearrangement joins TRBV30 to TRBJ2-2, with TRBD1 as a possible D gene (5 bases). V was cut by 2 bases and J by 5 bases, with 6 bases left in between. The germline V gene encodes CDR1 GTSNPN and CDR2 SVGIG (reference sequence). The CDR3 spans 12 residues. This CDR3 reads CAWSRGTGELFF. In nucleotides, the CDR3 is TGTGCCTGGAGTAGGGGTACCGGGGAGCTGTTTTTT.

The rearrangement uses TRBV12-3 or TRBV12-4 and TRBJ1-5; D is unclear. V was pared by 9 bases and J by 6 bases, with 15 bases between. The CDR3 contains 13 residues. The DNA of the CDR3 is TGTGCCAGTACTGAGGGTTGGAGTCAGCCCCAGCATTTT. This encodes CASTEGWSQPQHF.

The chain recombines TRBV19 with TRBJ2-2; D call uncertain. This CDR3 region has 12 residues. Trimming pared 5 bases from V and 3 bases from J, leaving 4 bases between. Germline V gene data show CDR1 as LNHDA and CDR2 as SQIVND (reference sequence). CDR3 DNA sequence: TGTGCCAGTAGTGTCTACACCGGGGAGCTGTTTTTT. Translation gives CASSVYTGELFF.

V and J are TRBV7-9 and TRBJ1-4; the match to TRBD1 covers 7 bases. The CDR3 has 16 residues. Trimming removed 1 base from V and 8 bases from J; junction bases left unmatched: 10. Germline V gene data show CDR1 as SEHNR and CDR2 as FQNEAQ (reference sequence). The CDR3 sequence is CASSLGKGGQLEKLFF. The CDR3 nucleotides are TGTGCCAGCAGCTTAGGGAAGGGGGGACAGCTGGAAAAACTGTTTTTT.

The CDR3 DNA reads as TGTGCCAGCAGCTATTTGGGAAAGGATTTGTTGGACTACGAGCAGTACTTC. Protein sequence: CASSYLGKDLLDYEQYF. This rearrangement joins TRBV7-9 to TRBJ2-7; D unclear. Trimming shortened V by 4 bases and J by 3 bases, and 22 bases separated the two germline ends. Germline V CDR1 and CDR2: SEHNR, FQNEAQ (reference sequence). The CDR3 spans 17 residues. Full variable domain (missing parts from reference TRBV7-9 and TRBJ2-7): DTGVSQNPRHKITKRGQNVTFRCDPISEHNRLYWYRQTLGQGPEFLTYFQNEAQLEKSRLLSDRFSAERPKGSFSTLEIQRTEQGDSAMYLCASSYLGKDLLDYEQYFGPGTRLTVT.

V usage is TRBV28 and J usage is TRBJ1-4; TRBD1 is a possible D gene (6 bases). This CDR3 has 14 residues. Per the germline V gene, CDR1 is MDHEN and CDR2 is SYDVKM. V was pared by 7 bases and J by 1 base, with 10 bases between. DNA for the CDR3: TGTGCCAGCAACTCGACAGGAACTAATGAAAAACTGTTTTTT. This encodes CASNSTGTNEKLFF.

The rearrangement joins TRBV7-2 to TRBJ1-4, with D maybe TRBD1 (5 bases). CDR3 size: 14 residues. CDR1 SGHTA and CDR2 FQGNSA come from the germline V gene. The V and J ends lost 4 bases and 6 bases respectively, with 12 bases between them. The CDR3 reads CASSSDSLDEKLFF. The CDR3 region has the DNA TGTGCCAGCAGCTCCGACAGCCTCGATGAAAAACTGTTTTTT.

The chain combines TRBV25-1 with TRBJ2-1, with TRBD1 matching over 7 bases. CDR1 MGHDK and CDR2 SYGVNS come from the germline V gene. The CDR3 length is 15 residues. J gave up 8 bases and V 4 bases, and 11 bases lay outside the gene matches. The CDR3 DNA reads TGTGCCAGCAGTGCCCGGGACAGAAAGGGCTATGAGCAGTTCTTC. Amino acids: CASSARDRKGYEQFF.

The chain recombines TRBV30 with TRBJ1-1, with 7 positions matching TRBD1. Per germline, CDR1 GTSNPN and CDR2 SVGIG (reference sequence). V dropped 3 bases and J dropped 0; count of bases not matched to a gene: 4. The CDR3 is 14 amino acids. CDR3 in DNA: TGTGCCTGGAGATCCGGGACAGTGAACACTGAAGCTTTCTTT. It is translated as CAWRSGTVNTEAFF.

Here the CDR3 reads CASSSPTSGGETQYF. In DNA, the CDR3 is TGTGCCAGCAGCTCACCGACTAGCGGGGGCGAGACCCAGTACTTC. This sequence joins TRBV7-9 and TRBJ2-5, with TRBD2 matching 12 bases. Losses at the gene ends were 4 bases for V and 5 bases for J; bases not matched to a gene: 5. CDR3 length equals 15 residues. CDR1 and CDR2 (germline): SEHNR, FQNEAQ (reference sequence).

CDR3 DNA: TGTGCCAGTAGTATTTTCGGTTTGGATGGCTACACCTTC. Protein sequence: CASSIFGLDGYTF. V is TRBV19 and J is TRBJ1-2; the D is unclear. The CDR3 is 13 residues long. V was pared by 3 bases and J by 6 bases, with 11 bases between. Germline CDR1 LNHDA, CDR2 SQIVND (reference sequence).

The chain is built from TRBV18 and TRBJ1-3; D is ambiguous. CDR1 KGHSH and CDR2 LQKENI come from the germline V gene. CDR3 length equals 16 residues. The germline V and J ends were trimmed by 1 base and 4 bases, with 14 bases remaining between them. The CDR3 bases are TGTGCCAGCTCACCACGGAGGACTGGCCCCGGAAACACCATATATTTT. This translates into CASSPRRTGPGNTIYF.

The V call is TRBV2, the J call TRBJ2-2; no definite D call. Germline assignment: CDR1 SNHLY and CDR2 FYNNEI. The length of the CDR3 is 12 residues. Trimming stripped 5 bases from V and 7 bases from J, with 8 bases between. The CDR3: CASSRSFGELFF. The CDR3 DNA follows: TGTGCCAGCAGTAGGAGTTTCGGGGAGCTGTTTTTT. Using reference TRBV2 and TRBJ2-2 for the parts outside the CDR3, the full variable domain is EPEVTQTPSHQVTQMGQEVILRCVPISNHLYFYWYRQILGQKVEFLVSFYNNEISEKSEIFDDQFSVERPDGSNFTLKIRSTKLEDSAMYFCASSRSFGELFFGEGSRLTVL.

The DNA for the CDR3 is TGTGCCAGCAGCCCGCCCTTCTGGCAGTTAGCTAACTATGGCTACACCTTC. It specifies CASSPPFWQLANYGYTF. The V and J genes are TRBV7-9 and TRBJ1-2; D not resolved. V lost 5 bases and J lost 0, with 19 bases in between. The CDR3 sequence is 17 residues long. CDR1 and CDR2 from the germline V gene are SEHNR and FQNEAQ (reference sequence).